What follows describes a single T cell receptor beta chain. This record belongs to a study of blood T cell repertoires in COVID-19. Study details: Sample material is recorded as cDNA or gDNA derived from T cells, B-cell-depleted T cells, or PBMCs.

Authors' methods: Amplifying reference gene primers gave estimates of nucleated cell counts. Measured with immunoSEQ multiplex PCR; TCRdb has only the in-frame clones, and not every one. That table is the source of V, J and clone size, and D and trimming were worked out from the DNA. The profile shows 200,000 to 250,000 clones, 80% to 90% of them singletons. Sequencing was performed on peripheral blood. The receptor's source is a woman aged 55-75 years who had recovered from COVID-19.

CDR3 sequence: CASSLEQGYSPLHF. CDR3 in DNA: TGCGCCAGCAGCTTGGAACAGGGGTATTCACCCCTCCACTTT. The chain uses TRBV5-1 and TRBJ1-6; TRBD1 aligns across 7 bases. The CDR3 has 14 amino acids. The V gene end was trimmed by 0 bases and the J gene end by 8 bases; junction bases not matched to a gene: 2. CDR1 SGHRS and CDR2 YFSETQ come from the germline V gene. The full variable domain, rest sourced from reference TRBV5-1 and TRBJ1-6, is KAGVTQTPRYLIKTRGQQVTLSCSPISGHRSVSWYQQTPGQGLQFLFEYFSETQRNKGNFPGRFSGRQFSNSRSEMNVSTLELGDSALYLCASSLEQGYSPLHFGNGTRLTVT.